A selection of T cell receptor beta chains follows, all from one sample in a study of T-cell reconstitution after alpha-beta-depleted transplantation in children. TCRdb reprocessed the PCR reads with MiXCR, giving one entry per CDR3 protein. Of about 1,000,000 distinct CDR3 sequences listed, around 30% are singletons. The sequenced sample was PBMCs, mostly from graft donor cells, obtained 360 days after TCRalphabeta/CD19-depleted stem cell transplant. Receptors were obtained from a boy under three years old who had a stem cell transplant for SCID, so the T cells may come from the graft donor. CDR3s include the opening cysteine and the closing phenylalanine or tryptophan. Only part of the rows carry a size: once, few, many, or a class if the clone is expanded.

>TRBJ2-1|-|TRBV29-1
CSVRYLNEQFF
>TRBJ2-5|-|TRBV6-2/TRBV6-3
CASTQAGGETQYF
>TRBJ1-5|-|TRBV10-3
CAISESSGTGTSNQPQHF
>TRBJ1-4|-|TRBV2
CAGSTLGTVNEKLFF
>TRBJ1-5|few|TRBV12-3/TRBV12-4
CASSFQGHQPQHF
>TRBJ1-1|-|TRBV5-1
CASMLGVRELNTEAFF
>TRBJ2-2|few|TRBV20-1
CSAQGPGELFF
>TRBJ2-3|-|TRBV10-3
CAISESGGRYTQYF
>TRBJ2-2|-|TRBV29-1
CSVERLNTGELFF
>TRBJ2-1|-|TRBV7-9
CASSLPGRLVNEQFF
>TRBJ1-2|-|TRBV6-1
CASSEGGGFYGYTF
>TRBJ2-1|few|TRBV27
CASSPLAAGEQFF
>TRBJ2-7|-|TRBV7-2
CASSLLPRAYEQYF
>TRBJ2-1|-|TRBV28
CASRPATYNEQFF
>TRBJ2-7|-|TRBV28
CASSSSLGGEGNEQYF
>TRBJ1-2|-|TRBV7-9
CASRWRVTDGYTF
>TRBJ2-7|-|TRBV5-1
CASSLGGTDYEQYF
>TRBJ2-1|few|TRBV12-3/TRBV12-4
CASSPRGGTSGHNEQFF
>TRBJ1-5|few|TRBV9
CASSGRADNQPQHF
>TRBJ1-2|few|TRBV24-1
CATSDGTRDRGNGYTF
>TRBJ1-2|-|TRBV6-1
CASSPGTYHTNYGYTF